These 7 T cell receptor beta chains came from one sample sequenced in a study of T cell clonality in common variable immunodeficiency. Overall study results and limits: Fewer deletions and N-nucleotide insertions were reportedly seen in common variable immunodeficiency TCR beta sequences.

TCRdb keeps only in-frame clones here, not all; method: immunoSEQ multiplex PCR. The sample contains some 42,000 clones, none of them singletons. These receptors lack a known antigen. The source material was peripheral blood mononuclear cells. Receptors originate from a human donor with common variable immunodeficiency.

This clone was seen at least ten times. Incomplete CDR3 DNA: TGTGCCAGCAGCTTCGGCGGGACATTCTCATCACCC. Translating it yields CASSFGGTFSSP. The complete CDR3 reads CASSFGGTFSSPLHF. The chain carries TRBV7-2 and TRBJ1-6, with D possibly TRBD1 on 6 matching bases. The read finishes 3 residues shy of the CDR3 end, and the germline J gene is used to complete it. The length of the CDR3 is 15 residues. Trimming removed 3 bases at V and 10 bases at J, with 16 bases between. Germline loops: CDR1 SGHTA, CDR2 FQGNSA.

In this sample, this clone turned up many times. The read ends 3 residues before the CDR3 terminus; that terminus is restored from the germline J gene. The J gene is TRBJ2-5, the V gene TRBV2; D perhaps matches TRBD1 (5 bases). The germline V and J ends were trimmed by 9 bases and 2 bases, with 16 bases remaining between them. Looked up from germline, CDR1 is SNHLY and CDR2 is FYNNEI. This CDR3 spans 14 amino acids. CDR3 region: CARQVRQGQETQYF. CDR3 bases read: TGTGCCAGACAAGTGCGCCAGGGACAAGAGACC. The full variable domain, in which reference TRBV2 and TRBJ2-5 provide the parts outside the CDR3, is EPEVTQTPSHQVTQMGQEVILRCVPISNHLYFYWYRQILGQKVEFLVSFYNNEISEKSEIFDDQFSVERPDGSNFTLKIRSTKLEDSAMYFCARQVRQGQETQYFGPGTRLLVL.

This clone occurred a few times. The sequenced part of the CDR3 DNA is TGTGCCAGCAGCTTGCGGGACAGTGGTATCTATGAG. Encoded protein: CASSLRDSGIYE. The full CDR3 protein reads CASSLRDSGIYEQFF. V gene TRBV7-6 combines with J gene TRBJ2-1; D is possibly TRBD1 (7 bases). The read stops 3 residues short of the end of the CDR3; the missing end is completed from the germline J gene. V was pared by 3 bases and J by 8 bases, with 17 bases between. Germline V CDR1 and CDR2: SGHVS, FNYEAQ. The CDR3 is 15 residues long. Complete variable domain (other parts from reference TRBV7-6 and TRBJ2-1): GAGVSQSPRYKVTKRGQDVALRCDPISGHVSLYWYRQALGQGPEFLTYFNYEAQQDKSGLPNDRFSAERPEGSISTLTIQRTEQRDSAMYRCASSLRDSGIYEQFFGPGTRLTVL.

Many counts were recorded for this clone. The CDR3 end lies 3 residues beyond the end of the read and is filled in from the germline J gene. The rearrangement uses TRBV20-1 and TRBJ1-1, with D unclear. Germline V gives CDR1 DFQATT, CDR2 SNEGSKA (reference sequence). This CDR3 region has 12 residues. Trimming left V 1 base short and J 3 bases short, with 6 bases between. The part of the CDR3 DNA that was read is TGCAGTGCTAGAGTGTCTTACACTGAA. Protein: CSARVSYTE. The entire CDR3 reads CSARVSYTEAFF.

This clone was picked up a small number of times. The sequenced fragment ends 3 residues before the CDR3 boundary, so the rest is inferred from the germline J gene. The chain joins TRBV13 to TRBJ1-2, with a tentative D call TRBD1 (6 bases). The V gene lost 3 bases and the J gene lost 7 bases, with 24 bases spanning the gap. The CDR3 runs 17 residues. Germline lookup yields CDR1 PRHDT and CDR2 FYEKMQ (reference sequence). The CDR3 loop reads CASSFSRPGHISSGYTF. The CDR3 bases that were read are TGTGCCAGCAGCTTTTCTCGACCGGGACACATAAGCTCTGGC.

This clone was seen many times. The read ends 3 residues early relative to the CDR3; the germline J gene fills the gap. The gene calls are TRBV30 and TRBJ1-5; possible D gene TRBD1, 5 bases. V dropped 1 base and J dropped 7 bases, with 11 bases sitting between them. The CDR3 spans 13 residues. Per the germline V gene, CDR1 is GTSNPN and CDR2 is SVGIG (reference sequence). The DNA read from the CDR3 is TGTGCCTGGAGTGAGGAGGGGATGCAGCCC. Protein product: CAWSEEGMQP. The complete CDR3 reads CAWSEEGMQPQHF.

This clone was observed many times. The CDR3 end falls 3 residues outside the read, so it is completed with the germline J gene. The V call is TRBV11-2, the J call TRBJ1-2; perhaps TRBD1 as D (6 bases). The germline V gene has CDR1 SGHAT and CDR2 FQNNGV. The CDR3 has 14 residues. Trimming removed 0 bases at V and 3 bases at J, with 8 bases between. CDR3 DNA (partial): TGTGCCAGCAGCTTAGACGGGACACACTATGGC. It translates to CASSLDGTHYG. The entire CDR3 protein is CASSLDGTHYGYTF.